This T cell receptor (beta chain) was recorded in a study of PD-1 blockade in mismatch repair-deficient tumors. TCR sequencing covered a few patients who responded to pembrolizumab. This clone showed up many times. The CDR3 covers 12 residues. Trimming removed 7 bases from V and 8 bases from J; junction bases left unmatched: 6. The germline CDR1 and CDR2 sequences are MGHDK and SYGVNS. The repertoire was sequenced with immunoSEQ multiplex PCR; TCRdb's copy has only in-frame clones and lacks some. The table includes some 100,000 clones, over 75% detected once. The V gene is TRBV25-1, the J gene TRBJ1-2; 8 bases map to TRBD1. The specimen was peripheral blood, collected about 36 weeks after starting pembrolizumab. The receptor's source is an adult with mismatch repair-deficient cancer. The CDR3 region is CASTTGASGYTF. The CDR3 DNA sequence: TGTGCCAGCACGACAGGGGCTAGCGGCTACACCTTC.